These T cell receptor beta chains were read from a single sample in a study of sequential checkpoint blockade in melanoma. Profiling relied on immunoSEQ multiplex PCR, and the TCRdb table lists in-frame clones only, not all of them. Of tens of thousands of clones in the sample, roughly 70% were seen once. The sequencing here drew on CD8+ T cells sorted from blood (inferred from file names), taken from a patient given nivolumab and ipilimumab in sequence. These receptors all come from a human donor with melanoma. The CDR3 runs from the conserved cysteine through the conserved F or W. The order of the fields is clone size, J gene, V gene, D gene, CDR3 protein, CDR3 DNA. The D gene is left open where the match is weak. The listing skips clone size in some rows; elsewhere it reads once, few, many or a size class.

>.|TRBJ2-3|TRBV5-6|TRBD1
CASSLGTGAPLSDTQYF
TGTGCCAGCAGCTTAGGGACAGGGGCCCCTTTGTCAGATACGCAGTATTTT
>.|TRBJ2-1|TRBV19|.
CASSWAANEQFF
TGTGCCAGTAGTTGGGCAGCCAATGAGCAGTTCTTC
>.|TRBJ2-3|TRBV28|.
CASKIGRNWLDTQYF
TGTGCCAGCAAGATCGGCAGGAATTGGCTGGATACGCAGTATTTT
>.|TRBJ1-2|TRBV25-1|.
CASSELSGYTF
TGTGCCAGCAGTGAACTCTCTGGCTACACCTTC
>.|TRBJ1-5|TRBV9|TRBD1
CASSPGQGANQPQHF
TGTGCCAGCAGCCCTGGACAGGGGGCGAATCAGCCCCAGCATTTT
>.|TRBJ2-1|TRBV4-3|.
CASSQGPPRGARFVYEQFF
TGCGCCAGCAGCCAAGGCCCCCCCCGGGGGGCTCGCTTTGTCTATGAGCAGTTCTTC
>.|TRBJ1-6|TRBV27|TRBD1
CGTGGMYNSPLHF
TGTGGGACAGGGGGCATGTATAATTCACCCCTCCACTTT
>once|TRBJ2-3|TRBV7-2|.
CASSTSAGTDTQYF
TGTGCCAGCAGCACCTCCGCGGGGACAGATACGCAGTATTTT
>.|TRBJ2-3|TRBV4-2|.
CASSQDENSRDTQYF
TGTGCCAGCAGCCAAGATGAGAACAGCAGAGATACGCAGTATTTT
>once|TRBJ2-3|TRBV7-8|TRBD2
CASSLRLAGGRVTDTQYF
TGTGCCAGCAGCTTAAGACTAGCGGGGGGCCGGGTCACAGATACGCAGTATTTT
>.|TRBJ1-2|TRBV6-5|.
CASIRDGYTF
TGTGCCAGCATCCGGGATGGCTACACCTTC
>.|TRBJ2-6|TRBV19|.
CASSGRGTSGANVLTF
TGTGCCAGTAGTGGCAGGGGCACCTCTGGGGCCAACGTCCTGACTTTC
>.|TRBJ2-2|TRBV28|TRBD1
CASSPPGQGDTGELFF
TGTGCCAGCAGTCCCCCGGGACAGGGAGACACCGGGGAGCTGTTTTTT
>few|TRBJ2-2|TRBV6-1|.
CASSEATGNTGELFF
TGTGCCAGCAGTGAAGCGACAGGAAACACCGGGGAGCTGTTTTTT
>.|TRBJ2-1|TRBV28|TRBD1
CASFTPGQASYEQFF
TGTGCCAGCTTTACTCCGGGACAGGCGTCGTATGAGCAGTTCTTC
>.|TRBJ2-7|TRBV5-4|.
CASSFGGVEQYF
TGTGCCAGCAGCTTCGGTGGAGTCGAGCAGTACTTC
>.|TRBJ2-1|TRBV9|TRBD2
CASSGEGRKIYNEQFF
TGTGCCAGCAGCGGGGAGGGACGGAAAATTTACAATGAGCAGTTCTTC
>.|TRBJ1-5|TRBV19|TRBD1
CASSWDGTGVYQPQHF
TGTGCCAGTAGCTGGGACGGGACAGGAGTATATCAGCCCCAGCATTTT
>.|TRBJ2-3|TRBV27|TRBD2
CASSLSAGQLGTDTQYF
TGTGCCAGCAGTTTATCAGCGGGGCAGTTGGGCACAGATACGCAGTATTTT
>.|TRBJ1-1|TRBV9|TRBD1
CASSGTGGRNTEAFF
TGTGCCAGCAGTGGGACAGGGGGCAGGAACACTGAAGCTTTCTTT
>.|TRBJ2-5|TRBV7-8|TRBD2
CASSPRLAGGEEYQETQYF
TGTGCCAGCAGCCCTCGACTAGCGGGGGGGGAAGAGTACCAAGAGACCCAGTACTTC
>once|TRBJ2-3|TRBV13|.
CASSLSVNEADTQYF
TGTGCCAGCAGCTTGAGTGTTAATGAGGCAGATACGCAGTATTTT
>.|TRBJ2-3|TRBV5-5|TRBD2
CASSQERGGGASDTQYF
TGTGCCAGCAGCCAAGAGAGGGGCGGGGGGGCCTCAGATACGCAGTATTTT
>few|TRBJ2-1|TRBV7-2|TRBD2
CASSLSRTSGYNEQFF
TGTGCCAGCAGCTTAAGTCGGACTAGCGGCTACAATGAGCAGTTCTTC
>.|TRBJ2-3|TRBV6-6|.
CASSQARVTDTQYF
TGTGCCAGCAGTCAGGCGCGTGTCACAGATACGCAGTATTTT
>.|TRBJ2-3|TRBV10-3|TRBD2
CAVRGLSVFSTDTQYF
TGTGCCGTAAGGGGACTATCCGTATTTAGCACAGATACGCAGTATTTT
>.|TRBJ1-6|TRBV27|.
CASTPQSTNSPLHF
TGTGCCAGCACCCCACAGAGTACAAATTCACCCCTCCACTTT
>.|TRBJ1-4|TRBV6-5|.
CASSYSIEAANEKLFF
TGTGCCAGCAGTTACTCGATAGAGGCCGCAAATGAAAAACTGTTTTTT
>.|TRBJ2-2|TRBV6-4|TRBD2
CASSDSRTSGVIGELFF
TGTGCCAGCAGTGACTCAAGGACTAGCGGGGTAATCGGGGAGCTGTTTTTT
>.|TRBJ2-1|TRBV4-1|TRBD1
CASSQDLYDDRGAHNEQFF
TGCGCCAGCAGCCAAGATCTTTATGACGACAGGGGAGCGCACAATGAGCAGTTCTTC
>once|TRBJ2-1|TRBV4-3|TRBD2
CASSQGISQGLAVYNEQFF
TGCGCCAGCAGCCAAGGTATTTCGCAGGGACTAGCGGTATACAATGAGCAGTTCTTC
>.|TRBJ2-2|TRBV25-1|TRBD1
CASSYGDREIGELFF
TGTGCCAGCAGTTATGGGGACAGGGAGATCGGGGAGCTGTTTTTT
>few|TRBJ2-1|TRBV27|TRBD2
CASSLSTGGETSYNEQFF
TGTGCCAGCAGTTTATCGACGGGGGGGGAGACATCCTACAATGAGCAGTTCTTC
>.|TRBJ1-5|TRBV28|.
CAVQVLEGNQPQHF
TGTGCCGTACAAGTTCTCGAGGGCAATCAGCCCCAGCATTTT
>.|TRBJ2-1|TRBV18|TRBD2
CASSPSGGIYNEQFF
TGTGCCAGCTCACCCTCGGGGGGAATCTACAATGAGCAGTTCTTC
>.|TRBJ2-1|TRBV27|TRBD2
CASSLAGLYNEQFF
TGTGCCAGCAGCTTAGCGGGGTTATACAATGAGCAGTTCTTC
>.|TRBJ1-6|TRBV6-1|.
CASREHSPLHF
TGTGCCAGCAGGGAGCATTCACCCCTCCACTTT
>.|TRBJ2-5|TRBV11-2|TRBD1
CASSLDTGTGGFGQETQYF
TGTGCCAGCAGCTTAGATACCGGGACAGGGGGTTTTGGGCAAGAGACCCAGTACTTC
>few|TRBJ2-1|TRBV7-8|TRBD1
CASSLAETGGWNEQFF
TGTGCCAGCAGCTTAGCGGAGACAGGGGGCTGGAATGAGCAGTTCTTC
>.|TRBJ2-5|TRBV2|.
CASSGQNQETQYF
TGTGCCAGCAGCGGACAGAATCAAGAGACCCAGTACTTC
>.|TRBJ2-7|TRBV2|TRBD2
CVAREGASSYEQYF
TGTGTTGCGCGGGAGGGGGCGAGCTCCTACGAGCAGTACTTC
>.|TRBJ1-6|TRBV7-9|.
CASSLATGNNSPLHF
TGTGCCAGCAGCTTAGCGACAGGCAATAATTCACCCCTCCACTTT
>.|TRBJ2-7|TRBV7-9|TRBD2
CASSLGFGGGYEQYF
TGTGCCAGCAGCTTGGGTTTCGGGGGGGGCTACGAGCAGTACTTC
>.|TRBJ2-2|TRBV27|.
CASSLWRGTGELFF
TGTGCCAGCAGTTTATGGCGGGGCACCGGGGAGCTGTTTTTT
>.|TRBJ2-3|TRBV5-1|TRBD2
CASSTNGGAGDTQYF
TGCGCCAGCAGCACCAACGGGGGGGCCGGGGATACGCAGTATTTT
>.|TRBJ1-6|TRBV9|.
CASSAGGVSYNSPLHF
TGTGCCAGCAGCGCGGGTGGCGTCTCCTATAATTCACCCCTCCACTTT
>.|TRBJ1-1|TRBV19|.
CASSINWNTEAFF
TGTGCCAGTAGTATAAACTGGAACACTGAAGCTTTCTTT
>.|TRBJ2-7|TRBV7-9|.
CASSPRNDEDTRSYEQYF
TGTGCCAGCAGCCCGCGTAACGATGAGGACACACGCTCCTACGAGCAGTACTTC
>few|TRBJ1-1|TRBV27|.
CASSFGTEAFF
TGTGCCAGCAGTTTCGGCACTGAAGCTTTCTTT
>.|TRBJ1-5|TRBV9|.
CASSGSGDQPQHF
TGTGCCAGCAGCGGCTCAGGGGATCAGCCCCAGCATTTT